These 8 T cell receptor beta chains were sequenced from one sample in a study of shared clonotypes between healthy human individuals. It was CD45RO-negative cells, positively selected for CCR7, that made up naive CD8 cells, with terminally differentiated effector memory CD45RA+ cells excluded. Generated by immunoSEQ multiplex PCR, the TCRdb table keeps only in-frame clones and is missing some. This table has approximately 1.9 million clones, about 94% appearing once. Sequencing was carried out using naive CD8+ T cells from PBMCs. The origin of the receptors is a man aged 18 to 30 in good health. Some clones in this sample may be carry-over from other donors' samples.

The chain is built from TRBV28 and TRBJ1-4, with 7 positions matching TRBD1. Trimming at V came to 5 bases and at J to 4 bases, leaving 16 bases not matched to a gene. Germline assignment: CDR1 MDHEN and CDR2 SYDVKM. CDR3 length equals 18 residues. The CDR3: CASSLGIQYDRVNEKLFF. The CDR3 DNA sequence: TGTGCCAGCAGTCTAGGAATCCAGTACGACAGGGTTAATGAAAAACTGTTTTTT.

The chain joins TRBV4-2 to TRBJ2-7; D is possibly TRBD1 (5 bases). Trimming took 4 bases from V and 3 from J, leaving 13 bases between them. CDR1 is LGHNA, CDR2 YNFKEQ, per germline. The length of the CDR3 is 14 residues. In DNA, the CDR3 is TGTGCCAGCAGCCCAGGGCCCATGGGCTACGAGCAGTACTTC. Translated, it gives CASSPGPMGYEQYF.

The V call is TRBV6-5, the J call TRBJ2-7, with D tentatively TRBD2 (6 bases). Between the trimmed V and J ends, which lost 6 bases and 0 bases, there was a span of 12 bases. CDR1 and CDR2 (germline): MNHEY, SVGAGI. This CDR3 region has 14 residues. The CDR3 sequence: CASRPGGSSYEQYF. The DNA for the CDR3 is TGTGCCAGCAGGCCCGGGGGTAGCTCCTACGAGCAGTACTTC.

The J gene is TRBJ2-7, the V gene TRBV5-1; D remains ambiguous. The CDR3 spans 15 residues. V was cut by 4 bases and J by 0 bases, with 14 bases left in between. The germline gives CDR1 SGHRS, CDR2 YFSETQ. The CDR3 loop reads CASSTLERNSYEQYF. In nucleotides, the CDR3 is TGCGCCAGCAGCACCCTTGAGCGTAACTCCTACGAGCAGTACTTC.

The sample holds one count of this clone. The CDR3 nucleotides read TGCGCCAGCAGCCGTTACGGAGGGGTTAGCTACGAGCAGTACTTC. Translating gives CASSRYGGVSYEQYF. This chain links TRBV4-3 with TRBJ2-7; D possibly corresponds to TRBD2 (6 bases). CDR1 is LGHNA, CDR2 YSLEER, per germline. The CDR3 consists of 15 residues. V was clipped by 4 bases and J by 3 bases, with 16 bases between them.

This rearrangement joins TRBV2 to TRBJ2-4; D is perhaps TRBD1 (6 bases). Germline V lookup: CDR1 SNHLY, CDR2 FYNNEI. Trimming left V 0 bases short and J 12 bases short, with 24 bases between. The CDR3 covers 17 residues. CDR3 sequence: CASSEALWTVKNIGQYF. The CDR3 nucleotides are TGTGCCAGCAGTGAAGCGCTTTGGACAGTTAAAAACATTGGTCAGTACTTC. Full variable domain (missing parts from reference TRBV2 and TRBJ2-4): EPEVTQTPSHQVTQMGQEVILRCVPISNHLYFYWYRQILGQKVEFLVSFYNNEISEKSEIFDDQFSVERPDGSNFTLKIRSTKLEDSAMYFCASSEALWTVKNIGQYFGAGTRLSVL.

The chain combines TRBV15 with TRBJ1-4; no clear D. CDR3 size: 15 residues. Trimming removed 3 bases at V and 4 bases at J, with 12 bases between. CDR1 is LNHNV, CDR2 YYDKDF, per germline (reference sequence). The CDR3 spells CATSSRWGVNEKLFF. The DNA of the CDR3 is TGTGCCACCAGCAGCCGGTGGGGTGTTAATGAAAAACTGTTTTTT.

This clone was recorded once. V is TRBV25-1 and J is TRBJ2-7; TRBD2 matches 12 bases. The CDR3 is 17 residues long. Losses at the gene ends were 8 bases for V and 1 base for J; bases not matched to a gene: 12. Germline CDR1 and CDR2: MGHDK and SYGVNS. As DNA, the CDR3 is TGTGCCAGCCTAATGACCTCTAGCGGGAGGGGGTCCTACGAGCAGTACTTC. As protein: CASLMTSSGRGSYEQYF.